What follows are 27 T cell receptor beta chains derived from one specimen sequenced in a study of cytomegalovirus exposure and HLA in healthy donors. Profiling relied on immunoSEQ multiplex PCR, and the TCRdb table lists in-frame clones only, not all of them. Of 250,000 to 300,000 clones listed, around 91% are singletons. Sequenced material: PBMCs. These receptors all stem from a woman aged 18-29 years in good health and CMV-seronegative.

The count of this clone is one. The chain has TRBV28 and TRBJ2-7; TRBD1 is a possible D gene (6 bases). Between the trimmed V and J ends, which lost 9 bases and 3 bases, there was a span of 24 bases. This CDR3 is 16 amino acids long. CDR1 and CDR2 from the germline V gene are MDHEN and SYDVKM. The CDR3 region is CASTPRWGRGNYEQYV. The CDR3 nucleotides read TGTGCCAGTACCCCCAGGTGGGGCAGGGGAAACTACGAGCAGTACGTC.

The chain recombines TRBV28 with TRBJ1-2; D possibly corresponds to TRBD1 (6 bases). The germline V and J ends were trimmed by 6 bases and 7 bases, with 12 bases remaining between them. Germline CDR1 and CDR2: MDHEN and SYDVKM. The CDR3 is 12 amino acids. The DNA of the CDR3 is TGTGCCAGCAGACAGGGCCTAGGTGGCTACACCTTC. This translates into CASRQGLGGYTF.

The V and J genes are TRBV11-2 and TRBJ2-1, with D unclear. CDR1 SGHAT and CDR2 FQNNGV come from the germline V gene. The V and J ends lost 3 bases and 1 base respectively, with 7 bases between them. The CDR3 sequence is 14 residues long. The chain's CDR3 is CASSFGGSYNEQFF. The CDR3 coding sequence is TGTGCCAGCAGCTTCGGTGGTTCCTACAATGAGCAGTTCTTC.

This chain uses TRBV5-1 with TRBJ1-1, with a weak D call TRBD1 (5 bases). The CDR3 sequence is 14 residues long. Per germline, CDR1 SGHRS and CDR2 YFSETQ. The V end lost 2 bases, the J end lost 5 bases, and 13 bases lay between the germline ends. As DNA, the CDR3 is TGCGCCAGCAGCTTCGGGCAGGGTTGGACTGAAGCTTTCTTT. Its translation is CASSFGQGWTEAFF.

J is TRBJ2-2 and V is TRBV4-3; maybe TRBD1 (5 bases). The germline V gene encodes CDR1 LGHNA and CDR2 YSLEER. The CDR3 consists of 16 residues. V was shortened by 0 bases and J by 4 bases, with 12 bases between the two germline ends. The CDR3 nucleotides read TGCGCCAGCAGCCAAGATGCGGTGACAGCCACCGGGGAGCTGTTTTTT. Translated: CASSQDAVTATGELFF.

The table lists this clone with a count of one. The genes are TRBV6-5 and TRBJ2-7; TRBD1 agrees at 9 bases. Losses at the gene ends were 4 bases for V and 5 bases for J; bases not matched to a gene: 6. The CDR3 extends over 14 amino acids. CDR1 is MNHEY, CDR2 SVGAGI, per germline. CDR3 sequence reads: CASSLTGGWDEQYV. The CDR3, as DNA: TGTGCCAGCAGTTTAACAGGGGGCTGGGACGAGCAGTACGTC.

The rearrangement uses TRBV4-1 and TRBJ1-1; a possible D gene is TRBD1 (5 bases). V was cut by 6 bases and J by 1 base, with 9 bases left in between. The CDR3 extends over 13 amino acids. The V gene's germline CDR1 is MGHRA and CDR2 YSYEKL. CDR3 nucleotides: TGCGCCAGCAGGCAGGGAACGAACACTGAAGCTTTCTTT. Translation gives CASRQGTNTEAFF.

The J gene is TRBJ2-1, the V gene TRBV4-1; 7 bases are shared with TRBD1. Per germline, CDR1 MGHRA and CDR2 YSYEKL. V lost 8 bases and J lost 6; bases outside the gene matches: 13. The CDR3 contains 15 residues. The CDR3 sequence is CASAPRQGTGNEQFF. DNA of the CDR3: TGCGCCAGCGCCCCGAGACAGGGTACCGGCAATGAGCAGTTCTTC.

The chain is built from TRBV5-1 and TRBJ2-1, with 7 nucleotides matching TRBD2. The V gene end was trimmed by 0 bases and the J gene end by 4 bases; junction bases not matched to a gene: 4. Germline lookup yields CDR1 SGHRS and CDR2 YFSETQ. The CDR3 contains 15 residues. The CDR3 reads CASSLAAGSYNEQFF. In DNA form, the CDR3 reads TGCGCCAGCAGCTTGGCAGCGGGGTCTTACAATGAGCAGTTCTTC.

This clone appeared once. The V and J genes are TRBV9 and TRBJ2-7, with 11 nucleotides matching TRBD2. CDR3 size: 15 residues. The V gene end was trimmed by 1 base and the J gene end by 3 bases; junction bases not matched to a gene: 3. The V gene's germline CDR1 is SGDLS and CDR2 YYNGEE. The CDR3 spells CASSVRGTSGYEQYF. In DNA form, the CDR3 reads TGTGCCAGCAGCGTACGGGGGACTAGCGGCTACGAGCAGTACTTC.

The CDR3 reads CASNKGTPEAFF. DNA for the CDR3: TGTGCCAGCAATAAAGGGACACCGGAAGCTTTCTTT. This chain uses TRBV28 with TRBJ1-1, with TRBD1 as a possible D gene (6 bases). V was clipped by 7 bases and J by 8 bases, with 14 bases between them. This CDR3 has 12 amino acids. Per the germline V gene, CDR1 is MDHEN and CDR2 is SYDVKM.

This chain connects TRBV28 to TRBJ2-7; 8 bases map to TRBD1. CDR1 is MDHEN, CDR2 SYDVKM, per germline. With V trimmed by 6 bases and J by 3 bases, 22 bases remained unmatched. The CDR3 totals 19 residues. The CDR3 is CASSPVTGTGAPIHYEQYV. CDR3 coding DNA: TGTGCCAGCAGCCCGGTCACCGGGACAGGTGCACCAATTCACTACGAGCAGTACGTC.

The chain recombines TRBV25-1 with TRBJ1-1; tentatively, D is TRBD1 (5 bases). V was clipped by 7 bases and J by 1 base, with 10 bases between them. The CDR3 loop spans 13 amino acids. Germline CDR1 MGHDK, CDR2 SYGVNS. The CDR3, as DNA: TGTGCCAGCACCCCCGACAGGAACACTGAAGCTTTCTTT. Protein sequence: CASTPDRNTEAFF.

CDR3 nucleotides: TGTGCCAGTAGTATCTCCGGGACAGGGAACACTGAAGCTTTCTTT. Amino acid sequence: CASSISGTGNTEAFF. This chain links TRBV19 with TRBJ1-1; 8 bases are shared with TRBD1. J lost 1 base, V lost 3 bases, and 4 bases had no gene match. CDR1 is LNHDA, CDR2 SQIVND, per germline (reference sequence). This CDR3 has 15 amino acids.

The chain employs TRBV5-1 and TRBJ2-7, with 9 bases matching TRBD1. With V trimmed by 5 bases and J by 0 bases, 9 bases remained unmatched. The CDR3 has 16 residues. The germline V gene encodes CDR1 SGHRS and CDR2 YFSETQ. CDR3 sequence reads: CASSLTGGTLSYEQYF. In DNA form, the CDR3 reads TGCGCCAGCAGTCTTACAGGGGGCACCCTCTCCTACGAGCAGTACTTC.

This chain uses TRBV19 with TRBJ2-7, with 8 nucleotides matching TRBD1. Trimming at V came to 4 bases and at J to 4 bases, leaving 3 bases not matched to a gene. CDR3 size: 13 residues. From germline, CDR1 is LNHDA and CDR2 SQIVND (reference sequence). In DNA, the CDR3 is TGTGCCAGTAGTACGCAGGGGGCATACGAGCAGTACTTC. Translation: CASSTQGAYEQYF.

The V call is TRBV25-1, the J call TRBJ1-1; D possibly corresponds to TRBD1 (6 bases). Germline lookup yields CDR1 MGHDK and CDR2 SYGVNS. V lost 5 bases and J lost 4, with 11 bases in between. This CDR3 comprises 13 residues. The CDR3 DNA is TGTGCCAGCAGTACAGGGTATAGCACTGAAGCTTTCTTT. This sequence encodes CASSTGYSTEAFF. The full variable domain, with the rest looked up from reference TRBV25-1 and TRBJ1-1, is EADIYQTPRYLVIGTGKKITLECSQTMGHDKMYWYQQDPGMELHLIHYSYGVNSTEKGDLSSESTVSRIRTEHFPLTLESARPSHTSQYLCASSTGYSTEAFFGQGTRLTVV.

The CDR3 is CASSESTGGGYEQYV. CDR3 sequence (DNA): TGCGCCAGCAGTGAGTCCACAGGGGGCGGCTACGAGCAGTACGTC. V gene TRBV10-2 combines with J gene TRBJ2-7, with 9 bases aligning to TRBD1. CDR1 and CDR2 (germline): WSHSY, SAAADI. This CDR3 comprises 15 residues. After removal of 0 bases from V and 3 bases from J, the junction contained 3 bases not matched to a gene.

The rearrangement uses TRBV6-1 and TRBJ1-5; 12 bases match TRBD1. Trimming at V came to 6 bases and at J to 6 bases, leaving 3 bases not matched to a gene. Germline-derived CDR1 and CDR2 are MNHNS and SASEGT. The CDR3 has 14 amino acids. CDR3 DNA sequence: TGTGCCAGCAGCGGGACAGGGGGCGGTCAGCCCCAGCATTTT. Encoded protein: CASSGTGGGQPQHF.

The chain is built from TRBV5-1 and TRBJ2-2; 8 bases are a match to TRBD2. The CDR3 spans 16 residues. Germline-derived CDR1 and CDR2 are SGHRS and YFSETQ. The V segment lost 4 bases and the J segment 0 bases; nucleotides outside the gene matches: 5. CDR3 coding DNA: TGCGCCAGCAGCCCCCAGCGGGGGCCGAACACCGGGGAGCTGTTTTTT. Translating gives CASSPQRGPNTGELFF. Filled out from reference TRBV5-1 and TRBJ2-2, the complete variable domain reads KAGVTQTPRYLIKTRGQQVTLSCSPISGHRSVSWYQQTPGQGLQFLFEYFSETQRNKGNFPGRFSGRQFSNSRSEMNVSTLELGDSALYLCASSPQRGPNTGELFFGEGSRLTVL.

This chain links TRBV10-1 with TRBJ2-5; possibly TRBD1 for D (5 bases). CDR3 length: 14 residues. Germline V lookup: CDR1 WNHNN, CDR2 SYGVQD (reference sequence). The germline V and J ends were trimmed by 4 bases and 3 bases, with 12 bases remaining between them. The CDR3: CASSAQGRKETQYF. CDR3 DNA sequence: TGCGCCAGCAGTGCCCAGGGAAGAAAAGAGACCCAGTACTTC.

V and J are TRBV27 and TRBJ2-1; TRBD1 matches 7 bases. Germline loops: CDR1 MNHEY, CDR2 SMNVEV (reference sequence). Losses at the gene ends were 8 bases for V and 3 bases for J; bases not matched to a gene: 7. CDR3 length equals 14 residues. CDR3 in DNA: TGTGCCAGCGGTACAGGGGATCTCTACAATGAGCAGTTCTTC. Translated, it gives CASGTGDLYNEQFF.

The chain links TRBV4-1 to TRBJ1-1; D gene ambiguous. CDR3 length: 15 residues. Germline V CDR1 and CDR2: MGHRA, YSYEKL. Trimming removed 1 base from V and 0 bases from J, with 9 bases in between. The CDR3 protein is CASSQGQILNTEAFF. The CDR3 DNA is TGCGCCAGCAGCCAAGGGCAGATTTTGAACACTGAAGCTTTCTTT.

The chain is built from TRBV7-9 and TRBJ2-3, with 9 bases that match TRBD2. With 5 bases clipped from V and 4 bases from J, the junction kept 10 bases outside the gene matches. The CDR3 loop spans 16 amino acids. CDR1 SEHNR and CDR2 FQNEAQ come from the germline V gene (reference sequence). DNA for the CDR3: TGTGCCAGCAGCCCCACGCGCGGGGGGGCGTCAGATACGCAGTATTTT. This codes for CASSPTRGGASDTQYF.

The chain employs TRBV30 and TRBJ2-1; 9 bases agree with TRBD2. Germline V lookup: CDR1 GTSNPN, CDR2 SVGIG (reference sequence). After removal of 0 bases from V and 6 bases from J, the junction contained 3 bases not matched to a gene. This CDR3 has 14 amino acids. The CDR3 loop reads CAWSVAGGFNEQFF. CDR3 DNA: TGTGCCTGGAGTGTCGCGGGGGGGTTCAATGAGCAGTTCTTC.

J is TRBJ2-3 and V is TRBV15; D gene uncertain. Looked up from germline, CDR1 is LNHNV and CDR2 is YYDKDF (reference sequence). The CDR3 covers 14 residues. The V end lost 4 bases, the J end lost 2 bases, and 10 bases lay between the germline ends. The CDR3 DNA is TGTGCCACCAGCACCCGATTAGACACAGATACGCAGTATTTT. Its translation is CATSTRLDTDTQYF.

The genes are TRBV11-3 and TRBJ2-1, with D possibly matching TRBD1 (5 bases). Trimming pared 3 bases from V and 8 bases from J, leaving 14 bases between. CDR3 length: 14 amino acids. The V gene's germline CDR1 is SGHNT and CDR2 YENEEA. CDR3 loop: CASSLWGQSDEQFF. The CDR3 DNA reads TGTGCCAGCAGCTTGTGGGGCCAATCCGATGAGCAGTTCTTC.